The 27 T cell receptor beta chains below come from one sample, sequenced in a study of cytomegalovirus exposure and HLA in healthy donors. Researchers ran the PCR with 60 Vbeta and 13 Jbeta primers. The protocol was immunoSEQ multiplex PCR, while the TCRdb copy is restricted to in-frame clones and leaves out a portion. The sample comprises around 150,000 clones, around 78% of which are singletons, and about 1.7% rests with the top ten. Specimen: PBMCs. The receptors shown here come from a female donor in good health and CMV-seropositive.

The V and J genes are TRBV30 and TRBJ1-6; 7 nucleotides match TRBD1. The length of the CDR3 is 15 residues. Germline trimming cut 0 bases from V and 7 bases from J; bases unmatched to any gene: 6. Looked up from germline, CDR1 is GTSNPN and CDR2 is SVGIG (reference sequence). The CDR3 sequence: CAWSVRRGRNSPLHF. The DNA for the CDR3 is TGTGCCTGGAGTGTACGGAGGGGGCGGAATTCACCCCTCCACTTT. Combining the CDR3 with reference TRBV30 and TRBJ1-6 gives the whole variable domain SQTIHQWPATLVQPVGSPLSLECTVEGTSNPNLYWYRQAAGRGLQLLFYSVGIGQISSEVPQNLSASRPQDRQFILSSKKLLLSDSGFYLCAWSVRRGRNSPLHFGNGTRLTVT.

The chain joins TRBV7-6 to TRBJ2-7; 7 nucleotides match TRBD1. Germline-derived CDR1 and CDR2 are SGHVS and FNYEAQ. The trim removed 0 bases at V and 6 bases at J, leaving 17 bases unmatched. The CDR3 consists of 18 residues. The CDR3 loop reads CASSLAASSGQWVSEQYF. CDR3 in DNA: TGTGCCAGCAGCTTAGCGGCCAGTTCGGGACAGTGGGTCTCCGAGCAGTACTTC.

The V gene is TRBV7-7, the J gene TRBJ1-1; D call uncertain. The CDR3 has 13 amino acids. The V gene lost 4 bases and the J gene lost 12 bases, with 18 bases spanning the gap. Germline V gene sequence: CDR1 SSHAT, CDR2 FNYEAQ (reference sequence). The CDR3 DNA reads as TGTGCCAGCAGCTCATATGACGGCACAGTAACTTTCTTT. Amino acid sequence: CASSSYDGTVTFF.

CDR3 coding DNA: TGCGCCAGCAGCTTGAAGTCGCTTGGGGACAGGGGTTGGAATTCACCCCTCCACTTT. Translation: CASSLKSLGDRGWNSPLHF. V gene TRBV5-1 combines with J gene TRBJ1-6; 10 bases match TRBD1. The V gene end was trimmed by 1 base and the J gene end by 7 bases; junction bases not matched to a gene: 14. The CDR3 length is 19 residues. Germline V CDR1 and CDR2: SGHRS, YFSETQ.

V gene TRBV19 combines with J gene TRBJ1-2, with 9 bases lining up with TRBD1. The CDR3 extends over 13 amino acids. In germline, CDR1 is LNHDA, CDR2 SQIVND (reference sequence). After removal of 6 bases from V and 8 bases from J, the junction contained 7 bases not matched to a gene. The CDR3 loop is CASREDRGNGYTF. In DNA, the CDR3 is TGTGCCAGTAGGGAAGACAGGGGGAACGGCTACACCTTC.

The chain couples TRBV6-5 to TRBJ2-1; the D gene is possibly TRBD2 (5 bases). The CDR3 loop spans 14 amino acids. Trimming cost V 2 bases and J 0 bases, with 5 bases left between them. CDR1 and CDR2 from the germline V gene are MNHEY and SVGAGI. The CDR3 region is CASSYGSSYNEQFF. CDR3 DNA sequence: TGTGCCAGCAGTTACGGGAGCTCCTACAATGAGCAGTTCTTC.

This clone was recorded once. This chain connects TRBV4-2 to TRBJ2-2; 10 bases are a match to TRBD2. Trimming at V came to 4 bases and at J to 2 bases, leaving 7 bases not matched to a gene. The CDR3 spans 17 residues. Germline V gene sequence: CDR1 LGHNA, CDR2 YNFKEQ. CDR3 sequence (DNA): TGTGCCAGCAGCCGCCGAGGACTAGCGGAAAACACCGGGGAGCTGTTTTTT. Translation: CASSRRGLAENTGELFF.

The V call is TRBV6-5, the J call TRBJ2-5; 13 bases agree with TRBD2. This CDR3 has 15 residues. The germline CDR1 and CDR2 sequences are MNHEY and SVGAGI. Trimming removed 7 bases from V and 3 bases from J; junction bases left unmatched: 5. The CDR3 nucleotides are TGTGCCAGCAATTTTGGACTAGCGGGGGAAGAGACCCAGTACTTC. Protein sequence: CASNFGLAGEETQYF.

The CDR3 DNA follows: TGTGCCAGCAGCTTAGGCTCCCCTAGCGGTACCTACGAGCAGTACTTC. Translated: CASSLGSPSGTYEQYF. This chain connects TRBV7-2 to TRBJ2-7; 7 bases agree with TRBD2. Looked up from germline, CDR1 is SGHTA and CDR2 is FQGNSA. The CDR3 sequence is 16 residues long. With V trimmed by 1 base and J by 2 bases, 8 bases remained unmatched.

The rearrangement links TRBV15 to TRBJ1-1; D ambiguous. Germline CDR1 and CDR2: LNHNV and YYDKDF (reference sequence). This CDR3 comprises 14 residues. The V gene lost 0 bases and the J gene lost 2 bases, with 7 bases spanning the gap. CDR3 in amino acids: CATSRDLSNTEAFF. CDR3 nucleotide sequence: TGTGCCACCAGCAGAGATCTAAGTAACACTGAAGCTTTCTTT.

J is TRBJ1-1 and V is TRBV27, with D tentatively TRBD1 (5 bases). V gave up 7 bases and J gave up 6 bases, with 15 bases separating them. CDR3 length: 13 amino acids. Germline-derived CDR1 and CDR2 are MNHEY and SMNVEV (reference sequence). Here the CDR3 DNA reads TGTGCCAGCAAGGGCAGGGTAAGCGCTGAAGCTTTCTTT. Protein product: CASKGRVSAEAFF.

V usage is TRBV27 and J usage is TRBJ1-1; a possible D gene is TRBD1 (6 bases). V lost 5 bases to trimming and J lost 5 bases, with 18 bases between them. The CDR3 spans 15 residues. Germline CDR1 reads MNHEY; CDR2 reads SMNVEV (reference sequence). CDR3 coding DNA: TGTGCCAGCAGTGCCCGGGACACGGGTTGGACTGAAGCTTTCTTT. Amino acid sequence: CASSARDTGWTEAFF.

V gene TRBV2 combines with J gene TRBJ1-2; 7 nucleotides agree with TRBD1. The CDR3 is made up of 11 amino acids. Germline assignment: CDR1 SNHLY and CDR2 FYNNEI. V lost 3 bases and J lost 12; bases outside the gene matches: 4. CDR3 sequence: CASSEAGGDTF. CDR3 nucleotide sequence: TGTGCCAGCAGTGAGGCAGGGGGAGACACCTTC.

CDR3 sequence: CASSHGTGGGNSSYEQYF. The CDR3, as DNA: TGTGCCAGCAGCCACGGGACAGGGGGCGGGAACAGCTCCTACGAGCAGTACTTC. The rearrangement joins TRBV27 to TRBJ2-7; TRBD1 matches 12 bases. V was clipped by 6 bases and J by 0 bases; unmatched bases: 12. CDR3 length: 18 residues. Germline lookup yields CDR1 MNHEY and CDR2 SMNVEV (reference sequence).

The chain recombines TRBV10-2 with TRBJ2-7; TRBD1 matches at 9 bases. CDR1 is WSHSY and CDR2 is SAAADI in the germline V gene. The CDR3 has 12 residues. V was clipped by 6 bases and J by 3 bases; unmatched bases: 0. In nucleotides, the CDR3 is TGCGCCAGCAGGACAGGGGGCTACGAGCAGTACTTC. Amino acid sequence: CASRTGGYEQYF.

The chain carries TRBV14 and TRBJ2-7; 10 bases align to TRBD2. This CDR3 spans 15 amino acids. V shed 2 bases and J 3 bases; nucleotides not matched to a gene: 4. The germline gives CDR1 SGHDN, CDR2 FVKESK. The CDR3 nucleotides read TGTGCCAGCAGCCAACTAGCGGGGGATGACTACGAGCAGTACTTC. Protein: CASSQLAGDDYEQYF.

V usage is TRBV30 and J usage is TRBJ2-3; D perhaps matches TRBD2 (6 bases). The CDR3 sequence is 18 residues long. Trimming shortened V by 3 bases and J by 5 bases, and 27 bases separated the two germline ends. Germline CDR1 reads GTSNPN; CDR2 reads SVGIG (reference sequence). DNA of the CDR3: TGTGCCTGGAGCCTAGTGATCTACTCGGGAGACGGAGGAGATACGCAGTATTTT. Amino acid sequence: CAWSLVIYSGDGGDTQYF. Complete variable domain (other parts from reference TRBV30 and TRBJ2-3): SQTIHQWPATLVQPVGSPLSLECTVEGTSNPNLYWYRQAAGRGLQLLFYSVGIGQISSEVPQNLSASRPQDRQFILSSKKLLLSDSGFYLCAWSLVIYSGDGGDTQYFGPGTRLTVL.

This sequence joins TRBV7-2 and TRBJ2-7; TRBD1 is a possible D gene (5 bases). CDR1 is SGHTA and CDR2 is FQGNSA in the germline V gene. The CDR3 covers 15 residues. Trimming stripped 1 base from V and 7 bases from J, with 17 bases between. CDR3 in amino acids: CASSLGRSYQGEQYF. The CDR3 bases are TGTGCCAGCAGCTTAGGGCGGTCCTATCAGGGAGAGCAGTACTTC.

The chain links TRBV30 to TRBJ1-2, with D hard to call. The CDR3 extends over 11 amino acids. CDR1 and CDR2 from the germline V gene are GTSNPN and SVGIG (reference sequence). Trimming removed 3 bases at V and 7 bases at J, with 9 bases between. The CDR3 reads CAWRDLAGYTF. The CDR3 nucleotides read TGTGCCTGGAGAGATCTGGCTGGCTACACCTTC.

The CDR3 DNA follows: TGTGCCTGGAGTGGATTGGGGGCTGCTGGAAACACCATATATTTT. It codes for CAWSGLGAAGNTIYF. V and J are TRBV30 and TRBJ1-3; tentative D call: TRBD1 (6 bases). Germline values: CDR1 GTSNPN, CDR2 SVGIG (reference sequence). CDR3 length: 15 residues. The germline V and J ends were trimmed by 1 base and 2 bases, with 12 bases remaining between them. Together with reference TRBV30 and TRBJ1-3, the CDR3 gives the full variable domain: SQTIHQWPATLVQPVGSPLSLECTVEGTSNPNLYWYRQAAGRGLQLLFYSVGIGQISSEVPQNLSASRPQDRQFILSSKKLLLSDSGFYLCAWSGLGAAGNTIYFGEGSWLTVV.

This clone was observed once. This chain uses TRBV27 with TRBJ2-5, with 10 bases lining up with TRBD2. The DNA end lines up better with TRBJ2-7; the J call may be wrong. This CDR3 contains 15 residues. Germline-derived CDR1 and CDR2 are MNHEY and SMNVEV (reference sequence). The CDR3 sequence: CASRRAGGSSYEQYF. The CDR3 coding sequence is TGTGCCAGCAGGAGAGCGGGGGGGAGCTCCTACGAGCAGTACTTC.

This rearrangement joins TRBV29-1 to TRBJ2-7, with 7 bases aligning to TRBD1. The length of the CDR3 is 14 residues. Germline lookup yields CDR1 SQVTM and CDR2 ANQGSEA. V lost 7 bases and J lost 6; bases outside the gene matches: 15. The CDR3 spells CSGGGNRGASEQYF. In DNA, the CDR3 is TGCAGCGGAGGAGGAAACAGGGGCGCGTCCGAGCAGTACTTC.

In this sample, this clone turned up a few times. The CDR3 loop reads CASRRRAVAGISTGELFF. The CDR3 DNA reads TGTGCCAGCCGAAGGAGGGCGGTAGCGGGAATAAGCACCGGGGAGCTGTTTTTT. The V and J genes are TRBV2 and TRBJ2-2, with 8 nucleotides matching TRBD2. J gave up 4 bases and V 8 bases, and 18 bases lay outside the gene matches. The CDR3 is 18 residues long. The germline gives CDR1 SNHLY, CDR2 FYNNEI.

The chain couples TRBV6-5 to TRBJ2-1; TRBD2 matches at 9 bases. From germline, CDR1 is MNHEY and CDR2 SVGAGI. Trimming cost V 6 bases and J 3 bases; bases outside gene matches: 3. The CDR3 totals 14 residues. CDR3: CASRATSGYNEQFF. In nucleotides, the CDR3 is TGTGCCAGCAGGGCGACTAGCGGCTACAATGAGCAGTTCTTC.

V gene TRBV2 combines with J gene TRBJ2-7; 8 positions agree with TRBD2. Germline loops: CDR1 SNHLY, CDR2 FYNNEI. The CDR3 length is 14 residues. V dropped 4 bases and J dropped 3; count of bases not matched to a gene: 5. The CDR3 reads CASSGAGANYEQYF. The CDR3 region has the DNA TGTGCCAGCAGTGGAGCGGGGGCTAACTACGAGCAGTACTTC.

This chain uses TRBV30 with TRBJ2-6; TRBD1 agrees at 9 bases. The germline V gene encodes CDR1 GTSNPN and CDR2 SVGIG (reference sequence). The J segment lost 2 bases and the V segment lost 3 bases, leaving 11 bases of the junction unmatched. There are 18 residues in the CDR3. For the CDR3, the DNA is TGTGCCTGGAGGGGGGGACAGGGAAGCCTGGCTGGGGCCAACGTCCTGACTTTC. Translation gives CAWRGGQGSLAGANVLTF.

CDR3 sequence (DNA): TGTGCCAGCAGCTTAATTGACAGGCCTGGTGGTACGCAGTATTTT. Residues: CASSLIDRPGGTQYF. The chain is built from TRBV11-1 and TRBJ2-3; perhaps TRBD1 as D (6 bases). This CDR3 is 15 amino acids long. Deletions cut 2 bases from V and 8 bases from J, with 17 bases between. CDR1 and CDR2 (germline): SGHAT, FQDESV (reference sequence).